The source of this T cell receptor beta chain is a study of blood T cell repertoires in COVID-19. This CDR3 region has 12 residues. The ends were cut back, 2 bases at V and 8 bases at J, with 7 bases in the middle. The germline CDR1 and CDR2 sequences are SEHNR and FQNEAQ (reference sequence). Using immunoSEQ multiplex PCR, the repertoire was profiled, and TCRdb retains in-frame clones only, with some absent. The sample includes about 230,000 clones, approximately 88% seen only once; the top ten take 27%. The TCR originated in a man in his forties with acute or convalescent COVID-19. This chain joins TRBV7-9 and TRBJ2-1; tentatively, D is TRBD2 (5 bases). The sequencing sample was made of peripheral blood. As DNA, the CDR3 is TGTGCCAGCAGCTTATCCGGGGATGAGCAGTTCTTC. It specifies CASSLSGDEQFF. The complete variable domain, with remaining parts taken from reference TRBV7-9 and TRBJ2-1, reads DTGVSQNPRHKITKRGQNVTFRCDPISEHNRLYWYRQTLGQGPEFLTYFQNEAQLEKSRLLSDRFSAERPKGSFSTLEIQRTEQGDSAMYLCASSLSGDEQFFGPGTRLTVL.